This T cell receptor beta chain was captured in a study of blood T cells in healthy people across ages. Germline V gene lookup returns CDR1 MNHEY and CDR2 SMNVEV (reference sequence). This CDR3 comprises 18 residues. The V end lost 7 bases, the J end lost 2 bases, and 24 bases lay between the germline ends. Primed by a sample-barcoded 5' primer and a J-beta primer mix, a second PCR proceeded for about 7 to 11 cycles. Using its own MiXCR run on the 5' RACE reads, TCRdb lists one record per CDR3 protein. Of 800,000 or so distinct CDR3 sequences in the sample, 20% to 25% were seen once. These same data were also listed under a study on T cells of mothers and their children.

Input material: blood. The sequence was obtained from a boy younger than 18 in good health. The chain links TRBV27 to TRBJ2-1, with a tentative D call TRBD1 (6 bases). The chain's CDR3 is CASKTQGFGGLAYNEQFF. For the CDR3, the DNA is TGTGCCAGCAAAACACAGGGATTTGGAGGATTGGCCTACAATGAGCAGTTCTTC.